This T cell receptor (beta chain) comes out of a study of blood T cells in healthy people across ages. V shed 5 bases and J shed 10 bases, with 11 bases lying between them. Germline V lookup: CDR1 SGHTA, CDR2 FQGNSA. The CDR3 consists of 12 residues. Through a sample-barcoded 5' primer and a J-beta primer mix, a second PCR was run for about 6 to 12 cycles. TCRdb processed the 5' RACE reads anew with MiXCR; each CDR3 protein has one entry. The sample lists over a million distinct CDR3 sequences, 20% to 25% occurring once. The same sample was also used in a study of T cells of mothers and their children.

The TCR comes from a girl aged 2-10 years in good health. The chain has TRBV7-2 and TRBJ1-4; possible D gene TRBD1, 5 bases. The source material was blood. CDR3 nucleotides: TGTGCCAGCAGCGTAGGACACGGAAAACTGTTTTTT. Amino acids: CASSVGHGKLFF.